This TCR beta chain was identified in a study of OX40 agonist ivuxolimab in advanced cancers. Background on the study: All patients had ivuxolimab intravenously every 2 weeks at 0.01 to 10 mg/kg. General observations from the study: More expanded clones were found, on average, in CD8+ than in CD4+ T cells. CD4+ and CD8+ blood T cells expanded clonally by week 6 at 0.1 to 3.0 mg/kg. The antigen specificity of the peripheral T cells (those that were expanded) was not determined.

With regard to this clone: Its cognate antigen is unknown.

J lost 5 bases, V lost 3 bases, and 4 bases had no gene match. Looked up from germline, CDR1 is SEHNR and CDR2 is FQNEAQ (reference sequence). The CDR3 has 14 residues. Profiling relied on immunoSEQ multiplex PCR, and the TCRdb table lists in-frame clones only, not all of them. The data hold 48,000 or so clones, with 94% observed a single time. This rearrangement joins TRBV7-9 to TRBJ2-7; 10 nucleotides match TRBD1. The sample in question was CD4+ or CD8+ T cells sorted from blood, obtained in a trial of the OX40 agonist ivuxolimab. The sequence derives from an adult with an advanced solid tumor such as melanoma, head and neck, liver or kidney cancer. In nucleotides, the CDR3 is TGTGCCAGCAGCTTTTGGGACAGGGGCCACGAGCAGTACTTC. Encoded protein: CASSFWDRGHEQYF.